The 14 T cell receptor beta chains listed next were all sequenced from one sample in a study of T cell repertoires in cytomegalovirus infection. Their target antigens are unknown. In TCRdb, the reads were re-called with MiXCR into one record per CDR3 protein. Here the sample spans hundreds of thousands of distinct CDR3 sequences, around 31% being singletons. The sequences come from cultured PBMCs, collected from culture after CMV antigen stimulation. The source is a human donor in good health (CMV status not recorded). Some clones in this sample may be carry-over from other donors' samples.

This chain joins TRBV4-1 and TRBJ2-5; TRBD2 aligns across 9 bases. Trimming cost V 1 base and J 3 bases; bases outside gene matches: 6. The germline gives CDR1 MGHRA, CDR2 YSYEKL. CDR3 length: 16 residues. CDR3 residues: CASSQGMAGGEETQYF. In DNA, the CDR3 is TGCGCCAGCAGCCAAGGGATGGCGGGAGGGGAAGAGACCCAGTACTTC.

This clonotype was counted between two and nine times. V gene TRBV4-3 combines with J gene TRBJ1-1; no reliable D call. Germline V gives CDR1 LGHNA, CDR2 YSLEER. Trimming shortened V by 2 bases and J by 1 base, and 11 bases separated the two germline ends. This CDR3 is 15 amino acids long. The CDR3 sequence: CASSQRHLGNTEAFF. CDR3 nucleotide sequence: TGCGCCAGCAGCCAAAGGCACCTCGGGAACACTGAAGCTTTCTTT.

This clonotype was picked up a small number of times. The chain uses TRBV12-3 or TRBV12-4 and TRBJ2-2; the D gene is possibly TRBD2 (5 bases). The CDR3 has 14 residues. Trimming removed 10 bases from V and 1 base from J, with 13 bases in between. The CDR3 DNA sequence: TGTGCCACCGGAAGCGGATTGAACACCGGGGAGCTGTTTTTT. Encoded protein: CATGSGLNTGELFF.

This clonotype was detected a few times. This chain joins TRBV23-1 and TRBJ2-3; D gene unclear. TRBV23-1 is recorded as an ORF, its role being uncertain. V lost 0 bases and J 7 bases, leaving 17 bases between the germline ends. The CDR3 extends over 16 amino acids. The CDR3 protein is CASSQSDPSWWYTQYF. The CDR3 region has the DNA TGCGCCAGCAGTCAATCGGATCCGTCCTGGTGGTATACGCAGTATTTT.

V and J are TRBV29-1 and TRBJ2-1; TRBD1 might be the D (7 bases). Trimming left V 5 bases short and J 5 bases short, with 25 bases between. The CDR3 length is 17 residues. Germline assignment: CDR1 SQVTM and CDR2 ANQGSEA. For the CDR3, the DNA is TGCAGCGTTCCAACAGGGGTAGGAGGGAGCTGGAACAATGAGCAGTTCTTC. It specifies CSVPTGVGGSWNNEQFF.

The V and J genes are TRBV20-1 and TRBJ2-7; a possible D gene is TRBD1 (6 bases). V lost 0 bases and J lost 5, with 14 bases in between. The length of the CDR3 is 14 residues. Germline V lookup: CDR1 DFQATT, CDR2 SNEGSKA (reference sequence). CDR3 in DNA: TGCAGTGCTAGAGATCCCAGGGGCGGTCACGAGCAGTACTTC. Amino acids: CSARDPRGGHEQYF.

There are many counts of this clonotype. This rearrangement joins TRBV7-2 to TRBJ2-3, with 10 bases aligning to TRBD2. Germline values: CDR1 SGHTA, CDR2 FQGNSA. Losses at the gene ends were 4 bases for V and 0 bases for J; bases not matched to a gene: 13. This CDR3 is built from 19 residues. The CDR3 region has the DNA TGTGCCAGCAGCTCCCTTCGGGCTAGCGGGGGTGGTAGCACAGATACGCAGTATTTT. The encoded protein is CASSSLRASGGGSTDTQYF. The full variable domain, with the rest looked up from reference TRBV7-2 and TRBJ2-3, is GAGVSQSPSNKVTEKGKDVELRCDPISGHTALYWYRQSLGQGLEFLIYFQGNSAPDKSGLPSDRFSAERTGGSVSTLTIQRTQQEDSAVYLCASSSLRASGGGSTDTQYFGPGTRLTVL.

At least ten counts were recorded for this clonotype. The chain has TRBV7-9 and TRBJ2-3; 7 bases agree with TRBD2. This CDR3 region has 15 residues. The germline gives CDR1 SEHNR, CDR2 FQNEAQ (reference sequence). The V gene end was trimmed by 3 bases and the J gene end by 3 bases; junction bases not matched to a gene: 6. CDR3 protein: CASSFPGGITDTQYF. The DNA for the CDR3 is TGTGCCAGCAGCTTCCCGGGGGGTATTACAGATACGCAGTATTTT.

The CDR3 nucleotides are TGTGCCAGCAGTGCCCGACAGGGAGGGATTAGTGGGCAGTTCTTC. Translating it yields CASSARQGGISGQFF. The rearrangement joins TRBV6-1 to TRBJ2-1, with D possibly being TRBD1 or TRBD2 (7 bases each). CDR1 and CDR2 (germline): MNHNS, SASEGT. The CDR3 runs 15 residues. The V and J ends lost 4 bases and 12 bases respectively, with 22 bases between them.

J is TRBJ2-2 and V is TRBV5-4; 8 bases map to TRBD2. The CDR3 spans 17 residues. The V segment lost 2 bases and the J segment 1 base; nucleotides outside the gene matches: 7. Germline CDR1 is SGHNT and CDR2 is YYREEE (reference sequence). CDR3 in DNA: TGTGCCAGCAGCTTACGAAGCGGGAGAAGGAACACCGGGGAGCTGTTTTTT. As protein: CASSLRSGRRNTGELFF.

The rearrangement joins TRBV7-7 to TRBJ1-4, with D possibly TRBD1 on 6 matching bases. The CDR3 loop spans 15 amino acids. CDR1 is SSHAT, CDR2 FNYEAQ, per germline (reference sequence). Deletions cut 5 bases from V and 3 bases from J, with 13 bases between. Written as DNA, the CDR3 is TGTGCCAGCAGCAAAACAGGGTCACCTAATGAAAAACTGTTTTTT. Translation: CASSKTGSPNEKLFF.

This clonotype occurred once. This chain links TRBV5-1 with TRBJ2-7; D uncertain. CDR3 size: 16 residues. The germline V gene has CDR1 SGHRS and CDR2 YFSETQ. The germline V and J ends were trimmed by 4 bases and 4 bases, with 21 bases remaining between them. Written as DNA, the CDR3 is TGCGCCAGCAGCCTCAGCCCACGAAACCCTCGGTACGAGCAGTACTTC. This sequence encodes CASSLSPRNPRYEQYF.

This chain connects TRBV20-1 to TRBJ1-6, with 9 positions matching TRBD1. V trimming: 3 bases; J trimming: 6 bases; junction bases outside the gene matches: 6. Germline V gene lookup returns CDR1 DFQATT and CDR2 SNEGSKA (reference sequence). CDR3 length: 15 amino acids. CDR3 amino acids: CSARKPGQGNSPLHF. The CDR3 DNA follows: TGCAGTGCTAGGAAGCCGGGACAGGGTAATTCACCCCTCCACTTT.

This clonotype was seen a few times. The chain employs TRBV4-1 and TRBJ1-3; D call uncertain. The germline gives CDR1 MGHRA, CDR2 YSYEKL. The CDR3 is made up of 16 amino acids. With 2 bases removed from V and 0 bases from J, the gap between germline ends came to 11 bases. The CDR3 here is CASSQPGRNSGNTIYF. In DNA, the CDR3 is TGCGCCAGCAGCCAACCCGGACGAAACTCTGGAAACACCATATATTTT.